This TCR beta chain was sequenced for a study of blood T cells in healthy people across ages. Study conclusions and caveats: The CMV status of each donor remained undetermined, and this could have confounded shifts in expanded clonotypes.

As for this clonotype: Its antigen is still unknown.

The authors ran a second PCR of about 6 to 11 cycles using a sample-barcoded 5' primer and a J-beta primer mix. All samples gave at least 2.5 million CDR3-containing paired-end reads. TCRdb reanalysed the 5' RACE reads using MiXCR and keeps one entry per CDR3 protein. The top ten hold approximately 7.9% of the sample, which has more than 1,400,000 distinct CDR3 sequences, roughly 40% seen once. CDR3 length: 12 residues. CDR1 and CDR2 from the germline V gene are DFQATT and SNEGSKA (reference sequence). The clonotype originates from a woman under 30 in good health. Material for sequencing was blood. The rearrangement joins TRBV20-1 to TRBJ2-1, with D possibly matching TRBD1 (6 bases). The CDR3 spells CRGQAPSNEQFF. DNA of the CDR3: TGCAGGGGACAAGCCCCTTCCAATGAGCAGTTCTTC.